This entry lists 21 T cell receptor beta chains sequenced from one sample in a study of technical replicates of blood from a few donors. Using immunoSEQ multiplex PCR, the repertoire was profiled, and TCRdb retains in-frame clones only, with some absent. The table lists just under 100,000 clones, roughly 96% of them singletons, with roughly 0.19% in the top ten. The sequenced sample was T cells isolated from PBMCs. The origin of the receptors is a human donor in good health.

The genes are TRBV7-9 and TRBJ2-1; TRBD2 is a possible D gene (6 bases). Germline CDR1 reads SEHNR; CDR2 reads FQNEAQ (reference sequence). V lost 5 bases, J lost 8 bases, and 25 bases lay in between. This CDR3 comprises 17 residues. The CDR3: CASSLPLAEVSRDEQFF. For the CDR3, the DNA is TGTGCCAGCAGCCTGCCATTAGCGGAAGTCAGTCGGGATGAGCAGTTCTTC.

A single count supports this clone. The chain uses TRBV19 and TRBJ1-3; possibly TRBD1 for D (6 bases). V was shortened by 4 bases and J by 0 bases, with 13 bases between the two germline ends. The CDR3 totals 16 residues. In germline, CDR1 is LNHDA, CDR2 SQIVND (reference sequence). The CDR3 bases are TGTGCCAGTAGTAACCGAGACAGGAGCTCTGGAAACACCATATATTTT. As protein: CASSNRDRSSGNTIYF.

This rearrangement joins TRBV11-2 to TRBJ2-7; 9 bases fit TRBD2. CDR1 is SGHAT, CDR2 FQNNGV, per germline. The CDR3 is 17 residues long. With 5 bases clipped from V and 6 bases from J, the junction kept 17 bases outside the gene matches. CDR3 nucleotide sequence: TGTGCCAGCAGCACTGGGAGCCTAGCGGGGTCCCAAACCGAGCAGTACTTC. It translates to CASSTGSLAGSQTEQYF.

The chain is built from TRBV6-5 and TRBJ1-5; D ambiguous. The CDR3 length is 16 residues. Germline V CDR1 and CDR2: MNHEY, SVGAGI. Trimming stripped 2 bases from V and 0 bases from J, with 11 bases between. The CDR3 loop is CASSYGPADSNQPQHF. Written as DNA, the CDR3 is TGTGCCAGCAGTTACGGGCCAGCCGATAGCAATCAGCCCCAGCATTTT.

The J gene is TRBJ2-3, the V gene TRBV7-9, with 8 bases aligning to TRBD2. With 5 bases clipped from V and 1 base from J, the junction kept 11 bases outside the gene matches. This CDR3 has 17 amino acids. Looked up from germline, CDR1 is SEHNR and CDR2 is FQNEAQ (reference sequence). The CDR3, as DNA: TGTGCCAGCAGCCCACCCAGCGGGAGAGACGGCACAGATACGCAGTATTTT. Its translation is CASSPPSGRDGTDTQYF.

To note about this clone: The DNA is omitted, as the CDR3 cannot be located on it reliably, and the CDR3 follows TCRdb's listing. The rearrangement joins TRBV28 to TRBJ2-1; the table's D call TRBD1 went unverified against the DNA. The CDR3 has 19 amino acids, counting both end residues. CDR1 is MDHEN, CDR2 SYDVKM, per germline. CDR3 protein: CASSLISGRAGSGYNEQFF.

The gene calls are TRBV7-9 and TRBJ2-7, with D possibly matching TRBD2 (6 bases). V lost 4 bases to trimming and J lost 6 bases, with 19 bases between them. CDR1 is SEHNR and CDR2 is FQNEAQ in the germline V gene (reference sequence). This CDR3 has 15 residues. The CDR3 bases are TGTGCCAGCAGCTCGAGGCAGGGAGGTGCAACCGAGCAGTACTTC. Residues: CASSSRQGGATEQYF.

The rearrangement joins TRBV4-1 to TRBJ2-5, with a weak D call TRBD2 (5 bases). The V gene lost 0 bases and the J gene lost 2 bases, with 10 bases spanning the gap. CDR3 size: 15 residues. The germline V gene has CDR1 MGHRA and CDR2 YSYEKL. CDR3 amino acids: CASSQEPGRQETQYF. The CDR3 DNA sequence: TGCGCCAGCAGCCAAGAACCGGGGAGACAAGAGACCCAGTACTTC.

The V gene is TRBV7-3, the J gene TRBJ2-3; 8 bases align to TRBD2. V dropped 5 bases and J dropped 0; count of bases not matched to a gene: 7. There are 16 residues in the CDR3. The germline CDR1 and CDR2 sequences are SGHTA and FQGTGA. CDR3 sequence: CASSTIGGGSTDTQYF. The CDR3 DNA sequence: TGTGCCAGCAGCACCATCGGCGGGGGGAGCACAGATACGCAGTATTTT.

V is TRBV6-5 and J is TRBJ2-2, with 9 bases that match TRBD2. The germline gives CDR1 MNHEY, CDR2 SVGAGI. After removal of 2 bases from V and 7 bases from J, the junction contained 5 bases not matched to a gene. The CDR3 runs to 15 residues. The CDR3 reads CASSYLSGRDGELFF. For the CDR3, the DNA is TGTGCCAGCAGTTACCTTAGCGGGAGAGACGGGGAGCTGTTTTTT.

This clone was seen just once. The gene calls are TRBV9 and TRBJ1-2, with D perhaps TRBD1 (6 bases). CDR1 SGDLS and CDR2 YYNGEE come from the germline V gene. This CDR3 contains 13 residues. Trimming took 0 bases from V and 14 from J, leaving 17 bases between them. The CDR3 sequence: CASSVEGQRAATF. DNA of the CDR3: TGTGCCAGCAGCGTAGAAGGACAGCGCGCCGCGACCTTC.

This chain joins TRBV13 and TRBJ2-1; 14 bases agree with TRBD2. J lost 7 bases, V lost 5 bases, and 4 bases had no gene match. Germline lookup yields CDR1 PRHDT and CDR2 FYEKMQ (reference sequence). The CDR3 is 15 amino acids. The CDR3 loop is CASSPGTSGSNEQFF. The DNA for the CDR3 is TGTGCCAGCAGCCCCGGGACTAGCGGGAGTAATGAGCAGTTCTTC.

V gene TRBV6-5 combines with J gene TRBJ2-7, with D possibly being TRBD1 (5 bases). The germline V gene has CDR1 MNHEY and CDR2 SVGAGI. V was trimmed by 3 bases and J by 3 bases, leaving 9 bases between them. The length of the CDR3 is 13 residues. The CDR3 sequence is CASSYAGNYEQYF. The CDR3 DNA reads as TGTGCCAGCAGTTATGCAGGGAACTACGAGCAGTACTTC.

The rearrangement uses TRBV27 and TRBJ2-4, with 10 nucleotides matching TRBD1. Per the germline V gene, CDR1 is MNHEY and CDR2 is SMNVEV (reference sequence). This CDR3 spans 12 amino acids. Trimming took 8 bases from V and 8 from J; bases not matched to a gene: 3. The CDR3 spells CASRDRGYIQYF. Written as DNA, the CDR3 is TGTGCCAGCCGGGACAGGGGTTACATTCAGTACTTC.

The V gene is TRBV21-1, the J gene TRBJ2-1; no check of the table's D call, TRBD1, against the DNA was made. TRBV21-1 is classified as a pseudogene. The CDR3 covers 22 residues. CDR3 nucleotides: TGTGCCAGCAGCCCTACACTGCCTTCGGTCGGGCGCCGGGACAGGGCCTACAATGAGCAGTTCTTC. It yields the protein CASSPTLPSVGRRDRAYNEQFF.

This clone was observed once. The chain links TRBV14 to TRBJ2-7; 10 bases line up with TRBD1. V shed 0 bases, J shed 3 bases, and the junction held 2 bases outside the gene matches. This CDR3 contains 15 residues. Germline V lookup: CDR1 SGHDN, CDR2 FVKESK. CDR3 sequence reads: CASSQDGTGDYEQYF. The CDR3 coding sequence is TGTGCCAGCAGCCAAGACGGGACAGGGGACTACGAGCAGTACTTC.

The rearrangement joins TRBV11-1 to TRBJ2-2, with TRBD1 matching 7 bases. The CDR3 extends over 15 amino acids. The V gene end was trimmed by 5 bases and the J gene end by 4 bases; junction bases not matched to a gene: 7. Germline V lookup: CDR1 SGHAT, CDR2 FQDESV (reference sequence). The CDR3, as DNA: TGTGCCAGCAGCCCATCGACAGGGTTCACCGGGGAGCTGTTTTTT. It encodes CASSPSTGFTGELFF.

V is TRBV11-2 and J is TRBJ2-7; D might be TRBD1 (6 bases). Trimming stripped 5 bases from V and 2 bases from J, with 10 bases between. Germline CDR1 is SGHAT and CDR2 is FQNNGV. The CDR3 spans 13 residues. The chain's CDR3 is CASSPHRAYEQYF. The CDR3, as DNA: TGTGCCAGCAGCCCGCACAGGGCCTACGAGCAGTACTTC.

The CDR3 coding sequence is TGTGCCAGCAACCCGTCGATCGGGACAGATAATTCACCCCTCCACTTT. This translates into CASNPSIGTDNSPLHF. This rearrangement joins TRBV13 to TRBJ1-6; TRBD1 matches 7 bases. V lost 7 bases to trimming and J lost 5 bases; unmatched junction nucleotides: 11. This CDR3 spans 16 amino acids. Germline values: CDR1 PRHDT, CDR2 FYEKMQ (reference sequence). Using reference TRBV13 and TRBJ1-6 for the parts outside the CDR3, the full variable domain is AAGVIQSPRHLIKEKRETATLKCYPIPRHDTVYWYQQGPGQDPQFLISFYEKMQSDKGSIPDRFSAQQFSDYHSELNMSSLELGDSALYFCASNPSIGTDNSPLHFGNGTRLTVT.

This clone was counted a single time. The gene calls are TRBV14 and TRBJ1-4; 8 bases line up with TRBD1. There are 16 residues in the CDR3. V shed 1 base, J shed 3 bases, and the junction held 4 bases outside the gene matches. Germline values: CDR1 SGHDN, CDR2 FVKESK. The DNA of the CDR3 is TGTGCCAGCAGCCAAGGAGACAGGGGATCTAATGAAAAACTGTTTTTT. This translates into CASSQGDRGSNEKLFF.

J is TRBJ2-1 and V is TRBV15, with D possibly being TRBD2 (5 bases). CDR3 length equals 14 residues. The V and J ends lost 0 bases and 6 bases respectively, with 9 bases between them. Germline CDR1 reads LNHNV; CDR2 reads YYDKDF (reference sequence). CDR3 in DNA: TGTGCCACCAGCAGAGATCCCACTAGCAATGAGCAGTTCTTC. Translated, it gives CATSRDPTSNEQFF.